Listed below are T cell receptor beta chains from one sample, sequenced in a study of blood T cells in healthy people across ages. TCRdb reanalysed the 5' RACE reads using MiXCR and keeps one entry per CDR3 protein. Here the sample spans about 1.6 million distinct CDR3 sequences, 34% being singletons. Sequences were obtained from blood. Source of these receptors: a woman in her 30s in good health. The CDR3 runs from the conserved cysteine through the conserved F or W. A D gene is named only where the DNA matches it firmly. Clone size is stated in some rows and not others, as once, few, many or a class when expanded.

j_call	v_call	d_call	clone_size	cdr3_aa	cdr3_nt
TRBJ2-3	TRBV18	TRBD2	.	CASSRLAGLNFTQYF	TGTGCCAGCTCAAGACTAGCGGGCCTTAACTTTACGCAGTATTTT
TRBJ2-5	TRBV15	.	.	CATSRTATYNEQYF	TGTGCCACCAGCAGGACAGCAACCTACAATGAGCAGTACTTC
TRBJ2-7	TRBV20-1	TRBD1	.	CSARDSTGTGGLEQYF	TGCAGTGCTAGAGACTCTACCGGGACAGGGGGTCTCGAGCAGTACTTC
TRBJ2-7	TRBV27	TRBD1	.	CASSSLGQFSYEQYF	TGTGCCAGCAGTTCCCTGGGACAGTTCTCCTACGAGCAGTACTTC
TRBJ2-7	TRBV5-1	.	.	CANSLAATVSYEQYF	TGCGCCAACAGCTTGGCCGCAACTGTCTCCTACGAGCAGTACTTC
TRBJ1-2	TRBV5-4	TRBD1	few	CASSLATAGGVYGYTF	TGTGCCAGCAGCTTGGCCACAGCAGGGGGAGTGTATGGCTACACCTTC
TRBJ2-7	TRBV10-3	TRBD2	few	CAIRNTSGRLSYEQYF	TGTGCCATCAGGAATACTAGCGGGAGGCTCTCCTACGAGCAGTACTTC
TRBJ2-3	TRBV4-2	TRBD2	.	CASSQVLGVGGSGTQYF	TGTGCCAGCAGCCAAGTCCTGGGGGTTGGCGGGAGTGGTACGCAGTATTTT
TRBJ1-2	TRBV4-1	.	few	CASSQDMWQNYGYTF	TGCGCCAGCAGCCAAGATATGTGGCAAAACTATGGCTACACCTTC
TRBJ1-1	TRBV27	.	few	CASSSTPMNTEAFF	TGTGCCAGCAGCTCGACACCAATGAACACTGAAGCTTTCTTT
TRBJ1-5	TRBV20-1	.	.	CSVGRANQPQHF	TGCAGTGTAGGAAGGGCCAATCAGCCCCAGCATTTT
TRBJ2-7	TRBV12-3/TRBV12-4	TRBD1	few	CASGFLPGQGNFYEQYF	TGTGCCAGCGGTTTCCTACCGGGACAGGGAAATTTCTACGAGCAGTACTTC
TRBJ1-2	TRBV6-2/TRBV6-3	TRBD1	.	CASRPQGDSGYTF	TGTGCCAGCAGGCCACAGGGGGATAGTGGCTACACCTTC
TRBJ2-3	TRBV20-1	.	.	CSARGTSTTDTQYF	TGCAGTGCTAGAGGGACTTCCACCACAGATACGCAGTATTTT
TRBJ2-7	TRBV27	TRBD1	.	CASSGTGKDSYEQYF	TGTGCCAGCAGTGGGACAGGGAAGGACTCCTACGAGCAGTACTTC
TRBJ1-2	TRBV6-1	.	few	CASTGPAVGYTF	TGTGCCAGCACAGGGCCCGCGGTTGGCTACACCTTC
TRBJ2-3	TRBV7-2	.	.	CASSPGPSRTQYF	TGTGCCAGCAGCCCCGGTCCATCAAGGACGCAGTATTTT
TRBJ2-3	TRBV27	.	.	CASSPRLGSDTQYF	TGTGCCAGCAGTCCGAGACTTGGGTCAGATACGCAGTATTTT
TRBJ2-2	TRBV12-3/TRBV12-4	TRBD2	few	CASFFNGGGAVGELFF	TGTGCCAGCTTTTTTAATGGCGGGGGGGCTGTCGGGGAGCTGTTTTTT
TRBJ2-3	TRBV5-1	TRBD2	.	CASSLGRGLAPSTDTQYF	TGCGCCAGCAGCTTAGGGAGGGGTTTAGCGCCTAGCACAGATACGCAGTATTTT
TRBJ2-7	TRBV21-1	.	.	CASSRGREGSYEQYF	TGTGCCAGCAGTCGCGGCAGGGAAGGCTCCTACGAGCAGTACTTC
TRBJ2-2	TRBV20-1	.	.	CSARGPFTGELFF	TGCAGTGCTAGAGGCCCGTTCACCGGGGAGCTGTTTTTT
TRBJ2-7	TRBV6-1	.	few	CASSRSGVEQYF	TGTGCCAGCAGTCGTTCGGGCGTCGAGCAGTACTTC
TRBJ2-1	TRBV27	.	.	CASTSLTTGSGSYNEQFF	TGTGCCAGCACCTCCCTGACGACGGGGAGTGGGTCCTACAATGAGCAGTTCTTC
TRBJ1-2	TRBV6-1	.	.	CASSSGTPRSYGYTF	TGTGCCAGCAGTTCGGGGACGCCAAGGAGCTATGGCTACACCTTC
TRBJ2-6	TRBV18	.	.	CASSPREQALSGAIVLTF	TGTGCCAGCTCACCACGGGAACAGGCACTCTCTGGGGCCATCGTCCTGACTTTC
TRBJ2-3	TRBV27	TRBD2	few	CASSLYSAGADTQYF	TGTGCCAGCAGTCTCTACTCGGCGGGAGCAGATACGCAGTATTTT
TRBJ2-1	TRBV6-6	.	.	CASGLFAGPYNEQFF	TGTGCCAGCGGTCTATTCGCGGGCCCCTACAATGAGCAGTTCTTC
TRBJ2-7	TRBV28	TRBD2	.	CASSHPRGGLRYLVSYEQYF	TGTGCCAGCAGCCATCCTCGGGGGGGCCTAAGATATCTCGTCTCCTACGAGCAGTACTTC
TRBJ1-1	TRBV2	.	.	CASSEPRGTRTEAFF	TGTGCCAGCAGTGAACCTCGGGGTACGAGGACTGAAGCTTTCTTT
TRBJ1-4	TRBV5-1	TRBD1	few	CASSVQGGANEKLFF	TGCGCCAGCAGCGTCCAGGGGGGGGCTAATGAAAAACTGTTTTTT
TRBJ1-1	TRBV10-2	.	.	CASSGGQIETQNTEAFF	TGCGCCAGCAGTGGTGGGCAGATCGAAACTCAGAACACTGAAGCTTTCTTT
TRBJ2-1	TRBV5-1	TRBD1	.	CASSSGGRTLTSSYNEQFF	TGCGCCAGCAGCTCAGGGGGTCGAACTCTTACGAGCTCCTACAATGAGCAGTTCTTC
TRBJ2-2	TRBV7-8	TRBD2	.	CASSLVRSGTNTGELFF	TGTGCCAGCAGCTTAGTGAGAAGCGGGACGAACACCGGGGAGCTGTTTTTT
TRBJ2-1	TRBV12-5	.	few	CASGSASEQFF	TGTGCTAGTGGTTCTGCGAGTGAGCAGTTCTTC
TRBJ2-7	TRBV7-6	.	few	CASSPNTGTTYEQYF	TGTGCCAGCAGCCCAAACACAGGGACCACCTACGAGCAGTACTTC
TRBJ2-5	TRBV10-3	TRBD1	.	CAISRGQGSSETQYF	TGTGCCATCAGTAGAGGACAGGGTAGTTCAGAGACCCAGTACTTC
TRBJ1-1	TRBV9	.	.	CAIEGGRGEAEAFF	TGTGCCATCGAAGGGGGGCGGGGCGAGGCTGAAGCTTTCTTT
TRBJ1-5	TRBV2	.	few	CASSVSGVPNQPQHF	TGTGCCAGCAGTGTTTCTGGGGTCCCAAATCAGCCCCAGCATTTT
TRBJ2-3	TRBV7-3	TRBD2	.	CASSLSGLAGLSTDTQYF	TGTGCCAGCAGCTTATCCGGACTAGCGGGATTAAGCACAGATACGCAGTATTTT
TRBJ2-1	TRBV7-9	TRBD2	.	CASSSRTSMDNEQFF	TGTGCCAGCAGCTCCCGGACTAGCATGGACAATGAGCAGTTCTTC
TRBJ2-1	TRBV6-1	.	.	CASSERIFQGSSYNEQFF	TGTGCCAGCAGTGAAAGAATCTTCCAGGGAAGCTCCTACAATGAGCAGTTCTTC
TRBJ1-1	TRBV25-1	TRBD1	.	CASIPGDRNTEAFF	TGTGCCAGCATCCCCGGGGACAGGAACACTGAAGCTTTCTTT
TRBJ2-5	TRBV7-6	TRBD1	.	CASSLFRGQGAEEQYF	TGTGCCAGCAGCTTATTCAGGGGACAGGGGGCGGAGGAGCAGTACTTC
TRBJ2-7	TRBV12-3/TRBV12-4	TRBD1	.	CASSFNPGTGFNEQYF	TGTGCCAGCAGTTTCAACCCCGGGACAGGGTTCAACGAGCAGTACTTC